The 8 T cell receptor beta chains reported below all come from one sample, sequenced in a study of response to subunit inactivated influenza vaccine. TCRdb used MiXCR to reprocess the RT-PCR reads, holding one entry per CDR3 protein. The sample lists 490,000 or so distinct CDR3 sequences, 7.5% to 8.5% occurring once. The sequencing used PBMCs from blood, collected about 23 months after vaccination. Source of these receptors: a man between 50 and 69 years old who received an inactivated influenza vaccine.

This chain connects TRBV6-1 to TRBJ2-7; D remains ambiguous. The CDR3 runs to 14 residues. CDR1 is MNHNS, CDR2 SASEGT, per germline. V was pared by 6 bases and J by 4 bases, with 16 bases between. CDR3 DNA sequence: TGTGCCAGCAGATCCGGTTCACGGATTTACGAGCAGTACTTC. This encodes CASRSGSRIYEQYF.

This clonotype has a handful of counts. This chain joins TRBV7-8 and TRBJ2-7, with D possibly TRBD1 on 7 matching bases. The CDR3 length is 16 residues. In germline, CDR1 is SGHVS, CDR2 FQNEAQ. Trimming shortened V by 3 bases and J by 2 bases, and 17 bases separated the two germline ends. CDR3 coding DNA: TGTGCCAGCAGCTTGTTGGCCAGGGGGGTCGCCTACGAGCAGTACTTC. Translating it yields CASSLLARGVAYEQYF.

Concerning this clonotype itself: Just one base apart from a much larger clone, this may be a read error. V and J are TRBV2 and TRBJ2-3; a weak D match, TRBD1 (6 bases). The end of the DNA aligns better with TRBJ1-5, so the J call may be wrong. The V gene's germline CDR1 is SNHLY and CDR2 FYNNEI. The CDR3 consists of 18 residues. In nucleotides, the CDR3 is TGTGCCAGCAGTGGGTTCATTTTCGGCGGGGGGGCTGAATATACGCAGCATTTT. Its protein is CASSGFIFGGGAEYTQHF.

Ten or more counts support this clonotype. The CDR3 spells CASSYPMSKAENYGYTF. The CDR3 nucleotides are TGTGCCAGCAGTTACCCGATGAGCAAGGCAGAAAACTATGGCTACACCTTC. This sequence joins TRBV6-5 and TRBJ1-2; no firm D call. With 2 bases removed from V and 2 bases from J, the gap between germline ends came to 18 bases. This CDR3 is 17 amino acids long. CDR1 and CDR2 (germline): MNHEY, SVGAGI.

The V call is TRBV12-3 or TRBV12-4, the J call TRBJ2-1, with D tentatively TRBD2 (6 bases). V was shortened by 4 bases and J by 10 bases, with 14 bases between the two germline ends. The CDR3 consists of 13 residues. The CDR3 DNA follows: TGTGCCAGCAGTTCGGGGGTGAAGGGAGAGCAGTTCTTC. Translating it yields CASSSGVKGEQFF.

This clonotype has only a few counts. The chain has TRBV6-2 or TRBV6-3 and TRBJ1-5; D is unresolved. CDR3 size: 12 residues. CDR1 and CDR2 (germline): MNHEY, SVGEGT. Between the trimmed V and J ends, which lost 5 bases and 9 bases, there was a span of 11 bases. This CDR3 is CASSALILPQHF. CDR3 coding DNA: TGTGCCAGCAGTGCTCTGATCTTGCCCCAGCATTTT.

This clonotype was detected once. The V and J genes are TRBV11-2 and TRBJ2-3; D is undetermined. The CDR3 is made up of 17 amino acids. Looked up from germline, CDR1 is SGHAT and CDR2 is FQNNGV. V gave up 4 bases and J gave up 5 bases, with 22 bases separating them. The DNA of the CDR3 is TGTGCCAGCAGCTACAGCTTTAGACGAGGCCTCAGAGATACGCAGTATTTT. This encodes CASSYSFRRGLRDTQYF.

J is TRBJ2-7 and V is TRBV7-2; weak D call: TRBD2 (5 bases). Germline V gene sequence: CDR1 SGHTA, CDR2 FQGNSA. The length of the CDR3 is 16 residues. Deletions cut 2 bases from V and 2 bases from J, with 16 bases between. For the CDR3, the DNA is TGTGCCAGCAGCTTATTCCGGCTAGCAGACACCTACGAGCAGTACTTC. The encoded protein is CASSLFRLADTYEQYF. Drawing the rest from reference TRBV7-2 and TRBJ2-7, the complete variable domain is GAGVSQSPSNKVTEKGKDVELRCDPISGHTALYWYRQSLGQGLEFLIYFQGNSAPDKSGLPSDRFSAERTGGSVSTLTIQRTQQEDSAVYLCASSLFRLADTYEQYFGPGTRLTVT.